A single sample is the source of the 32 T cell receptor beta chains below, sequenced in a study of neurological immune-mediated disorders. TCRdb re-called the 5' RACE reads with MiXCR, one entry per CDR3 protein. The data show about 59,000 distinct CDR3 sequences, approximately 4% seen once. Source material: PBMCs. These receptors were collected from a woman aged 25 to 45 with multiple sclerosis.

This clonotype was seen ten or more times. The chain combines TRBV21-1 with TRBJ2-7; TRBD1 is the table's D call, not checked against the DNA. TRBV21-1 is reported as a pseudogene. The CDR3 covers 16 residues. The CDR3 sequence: CASSPGRVGHSYEQYF. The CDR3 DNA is TGTGCCAGCAGCCCCGGAAGGGTGGGGCACTCCTACGAGCAGTACTTC.

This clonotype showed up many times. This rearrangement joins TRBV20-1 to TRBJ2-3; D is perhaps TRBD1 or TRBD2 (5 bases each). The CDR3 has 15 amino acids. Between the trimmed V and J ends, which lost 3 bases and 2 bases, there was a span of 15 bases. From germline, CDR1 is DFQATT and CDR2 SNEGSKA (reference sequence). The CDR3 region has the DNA TGCAGTGCTAGGGGGGTGGGCGGATACACAGATACGCAGTATTTT. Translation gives CSARGVGGYTDTQYF.

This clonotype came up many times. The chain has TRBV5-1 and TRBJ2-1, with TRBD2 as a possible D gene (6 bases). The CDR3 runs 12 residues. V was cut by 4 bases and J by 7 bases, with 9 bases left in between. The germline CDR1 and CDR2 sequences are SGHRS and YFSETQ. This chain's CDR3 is CASSQGGNEQFF. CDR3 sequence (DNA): TGCGCCAGCAGCCAGGGAGGTAATGAGCAGTTCTTC.

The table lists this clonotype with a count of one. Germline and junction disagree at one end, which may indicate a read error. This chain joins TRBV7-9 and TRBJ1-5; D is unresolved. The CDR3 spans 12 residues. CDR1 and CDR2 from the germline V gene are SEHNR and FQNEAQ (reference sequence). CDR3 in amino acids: CASSYHGQPQNF. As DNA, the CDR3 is TGTGCCAGCAGCTACCACGGCCAGCCCCAGAATTTT.

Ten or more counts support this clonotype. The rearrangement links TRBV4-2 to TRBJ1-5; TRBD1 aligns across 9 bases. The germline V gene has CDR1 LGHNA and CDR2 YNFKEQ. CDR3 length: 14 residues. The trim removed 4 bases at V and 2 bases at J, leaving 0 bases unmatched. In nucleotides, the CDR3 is TGTGCCAGCAGCCGGACAGGGGGCAATCAGCCCCAGCATTTT. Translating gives CASSRTGGNQPQHF.

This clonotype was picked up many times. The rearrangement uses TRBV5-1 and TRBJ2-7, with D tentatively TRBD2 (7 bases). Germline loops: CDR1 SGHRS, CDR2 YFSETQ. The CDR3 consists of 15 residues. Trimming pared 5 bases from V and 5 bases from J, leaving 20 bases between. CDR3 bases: TGCGCCAGCAGGCCAATCGGGGGGCCGGAGCACGAGCAGTACTTC. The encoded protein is CASRPIGGPEHEQYF.

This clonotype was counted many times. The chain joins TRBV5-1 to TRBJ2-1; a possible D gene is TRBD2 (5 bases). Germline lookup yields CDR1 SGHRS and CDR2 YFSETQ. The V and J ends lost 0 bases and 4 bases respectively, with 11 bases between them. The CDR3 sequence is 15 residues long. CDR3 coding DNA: TGCGCCAGCAGCTTGGGGACTGGTCGGTACAATGAGCAGTTCTTC. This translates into CASSLGTGRYNEQFF.

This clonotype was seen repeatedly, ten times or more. CDR3 protein: CAIGSDREYGYTF. The CDR3 coding sequence is TGTGCCATCGGCTCAGACAGAGAATATGGCTACACCTTC. V and J are TRBV10-3 and TRBJ1-2, with D possibly being TRBD1 (5 bases). V lost 8 bases and J lost 5, with 15 bases in between. The CDR3 covers 13 residues. Per germline, CDR1 ENHRY and CDR2 SYGVKD.

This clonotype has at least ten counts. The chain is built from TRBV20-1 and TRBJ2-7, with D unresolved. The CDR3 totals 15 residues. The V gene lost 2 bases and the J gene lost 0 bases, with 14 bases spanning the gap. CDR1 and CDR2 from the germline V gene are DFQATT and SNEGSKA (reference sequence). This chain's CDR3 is CSARTPTPGSYEQYF. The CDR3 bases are TGCAGTGCTAGAACCCCAACACCTGGCTCCTACGAGCAGTACTTC.

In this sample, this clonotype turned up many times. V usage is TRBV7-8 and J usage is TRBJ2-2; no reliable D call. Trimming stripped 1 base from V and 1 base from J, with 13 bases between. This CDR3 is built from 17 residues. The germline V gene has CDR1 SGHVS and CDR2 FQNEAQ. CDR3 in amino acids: CASSLVFLTVNTGELFF. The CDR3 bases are TGTGCCAGCAGCTTAGTTTTTTTAACAGTGAACACCGGGGAGCTGTTTTTT. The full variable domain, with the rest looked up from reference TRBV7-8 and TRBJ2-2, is GAGVSQSPRYKVAKRGQDVALRCDPISGHVSLFWYQQALGQGPEFLTYFQNEAQLDKSGLPSDRFFAERPEGSVSTLKIQRTQQEDSAVYLCASSLVFLTVNTGELFFGEGSRLTVL.

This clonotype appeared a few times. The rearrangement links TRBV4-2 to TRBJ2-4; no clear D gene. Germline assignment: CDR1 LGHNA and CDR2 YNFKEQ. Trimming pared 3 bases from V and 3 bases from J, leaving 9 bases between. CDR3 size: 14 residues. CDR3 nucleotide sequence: TGTGCCAGCAGCCAGGGTCAGGACAAAAACATTCAGTACTTC. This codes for CASSQGQDKNIQYF.

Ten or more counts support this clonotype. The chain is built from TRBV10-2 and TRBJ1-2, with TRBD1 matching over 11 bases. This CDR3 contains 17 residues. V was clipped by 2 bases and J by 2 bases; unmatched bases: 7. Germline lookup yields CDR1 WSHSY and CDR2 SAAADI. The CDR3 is CASSETWTGGLNYGYTF. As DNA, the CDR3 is TGCGCCAGCAGTGAGACATGGACAGGGGGCTTAAACTATGGCTACACCTTC.

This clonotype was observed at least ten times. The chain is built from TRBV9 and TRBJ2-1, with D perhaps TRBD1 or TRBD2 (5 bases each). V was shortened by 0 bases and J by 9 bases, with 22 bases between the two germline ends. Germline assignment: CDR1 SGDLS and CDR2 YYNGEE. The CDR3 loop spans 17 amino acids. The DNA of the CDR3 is TGTGCCAGCAGCGTAGCCTCCGGGGCCCAATCTCGGGGTGAGCAGTTCTTC. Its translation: CASSVASGAQSRGEQFF. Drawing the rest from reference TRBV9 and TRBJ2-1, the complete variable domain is DSGVTQTPKHLITATGQRVTLRCSPRSGDLSVYWYQQSLDQGLQFLIQYYNGEERAKGNILERFSAQQFPDLHSELNLSSLELGDSALYFCASSVASGAQSRGEQFFGPGTRLTVL.

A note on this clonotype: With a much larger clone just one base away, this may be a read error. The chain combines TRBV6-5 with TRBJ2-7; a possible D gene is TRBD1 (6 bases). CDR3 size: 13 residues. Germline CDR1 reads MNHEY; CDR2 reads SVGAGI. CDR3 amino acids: CTSSYRVSYEQYF. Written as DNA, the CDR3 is TGTACCAGCTCCTACAGGGTGTCCTACGAGCAGTACTTC.

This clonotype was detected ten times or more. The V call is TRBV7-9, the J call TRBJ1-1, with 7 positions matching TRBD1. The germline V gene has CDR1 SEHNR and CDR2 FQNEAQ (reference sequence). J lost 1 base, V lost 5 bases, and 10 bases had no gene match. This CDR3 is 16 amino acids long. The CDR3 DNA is TGTGCCAGCAGCCGTTCCCCCGGGACAGCGAACACTGAAGCTTTCTTT. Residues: CASSRSPGTANTEAFF. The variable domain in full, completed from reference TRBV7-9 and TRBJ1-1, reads DTGVSQNPRHKITKRGQNVTFRCDPISEHNRLYWYRQTLGQGPEFLTYFQNEAQLEKSRLLSDRFSAERPKGSFSTLEIQRTEQGDSAMYLCASSRSPGTANTEAFFGQGTRLTVV.

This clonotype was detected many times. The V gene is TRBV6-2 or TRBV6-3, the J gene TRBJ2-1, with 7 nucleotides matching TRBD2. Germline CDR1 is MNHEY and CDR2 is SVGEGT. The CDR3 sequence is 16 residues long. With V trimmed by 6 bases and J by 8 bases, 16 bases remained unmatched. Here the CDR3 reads CASSPGWGGPSDEQFF. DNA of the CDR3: TGTGCCAGCAGCCCAGGGTGGGGGGGACCAAGCGATGAGCAGTTCTTC.

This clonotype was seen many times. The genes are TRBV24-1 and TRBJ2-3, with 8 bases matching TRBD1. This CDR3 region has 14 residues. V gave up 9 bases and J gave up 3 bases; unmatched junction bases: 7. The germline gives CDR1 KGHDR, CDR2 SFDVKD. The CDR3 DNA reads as TGTGCCACCTCAGGGGACAGGAAGACAGATACGCAGTATTTT. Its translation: CATSGDRKTDTQYF.

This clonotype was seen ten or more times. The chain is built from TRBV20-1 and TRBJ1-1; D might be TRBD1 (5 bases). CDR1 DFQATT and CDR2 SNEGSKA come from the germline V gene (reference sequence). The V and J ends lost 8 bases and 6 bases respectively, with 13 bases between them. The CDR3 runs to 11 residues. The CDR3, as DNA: TGCAGTCTTAAAGGGGTCTCTGAAGCTTTCTTT. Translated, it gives CSLKGVSEAFF.

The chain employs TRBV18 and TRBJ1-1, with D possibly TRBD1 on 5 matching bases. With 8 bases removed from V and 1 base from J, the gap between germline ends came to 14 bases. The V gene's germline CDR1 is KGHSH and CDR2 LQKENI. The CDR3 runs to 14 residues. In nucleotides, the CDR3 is TGTGCCAGCCGGCGCCGGGACGCGAACACTGAAGCTTTCTTT. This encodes CASRRRDANTEAFF. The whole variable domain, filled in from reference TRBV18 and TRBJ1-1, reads NAGVMQNPRHLVRRRGQEARLRCSPMKGHSHVYWYRQLPEEGLKFMVYLQKENIIDESGMPKERFSAEFPKEGPSILRIQQVVRGDSAAYFCASRRRDANTEAFFGQGTRLTVV.

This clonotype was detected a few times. The CDR3 spells CASQEYSNQPQHF. CDR3 DNA sequence: TGTGCCAGCCAAGAGTATAGCAATCAGCCCCAGCATTTT. The rearrangement links TRBV6-5 to TRBJ1-5; D ambiguous. The CDR3 totals 13 residues. Germline V gene data show CDR1 as MNHEY and CDR2 as SVGAGI. V was trimmed by 8 bases and J by 0 bases, leaving 8 bases between them.

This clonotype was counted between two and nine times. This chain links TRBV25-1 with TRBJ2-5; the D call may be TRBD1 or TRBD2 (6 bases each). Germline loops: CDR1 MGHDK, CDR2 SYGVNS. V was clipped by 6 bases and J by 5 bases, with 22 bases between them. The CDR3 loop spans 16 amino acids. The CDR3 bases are TGTGCCAGCAGGGCACGGGGGCCGAATTGGGAGGAGACCCAGTACTTC. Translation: CASRARGPNWEETQYF.

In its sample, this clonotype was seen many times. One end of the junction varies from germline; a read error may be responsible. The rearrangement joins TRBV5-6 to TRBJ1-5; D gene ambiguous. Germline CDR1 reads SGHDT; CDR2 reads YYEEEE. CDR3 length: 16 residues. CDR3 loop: CASRYGGVWSNQPQNF. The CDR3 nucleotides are TGTGCCAGCAGATATGGTGGGGTGTGGAGCAATCAGCCCCAGAATTTT. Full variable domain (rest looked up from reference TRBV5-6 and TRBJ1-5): DAGVTQSPTHLIKTRGQQVTLRCSPKSGHDTVSWYQQALGQGPQFIFQYYEEEERQRGNFPDRFSGHQFPNYSSELNVNALLLGDSALYLCASRYGGVWSNQPQNFGDGTRLSIL.

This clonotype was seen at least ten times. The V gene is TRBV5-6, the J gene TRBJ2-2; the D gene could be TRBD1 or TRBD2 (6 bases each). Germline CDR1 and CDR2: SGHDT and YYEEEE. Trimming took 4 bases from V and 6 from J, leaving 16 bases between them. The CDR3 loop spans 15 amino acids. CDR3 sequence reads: CASSTGAGKAGELFF. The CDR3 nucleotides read TGTGCCAGCAGCACGGGGGCTGGGAAGGCCGGGGAGCTGTTTTTT.

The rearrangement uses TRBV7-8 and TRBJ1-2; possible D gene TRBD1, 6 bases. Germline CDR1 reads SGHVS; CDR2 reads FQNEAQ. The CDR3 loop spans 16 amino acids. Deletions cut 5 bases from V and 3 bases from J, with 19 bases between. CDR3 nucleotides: TGTGCCAGCAGCCCGGCCCGCCTCGGGGGCCACTATGGCTACACCTTC. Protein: CASSPARLGGHYGYTF.

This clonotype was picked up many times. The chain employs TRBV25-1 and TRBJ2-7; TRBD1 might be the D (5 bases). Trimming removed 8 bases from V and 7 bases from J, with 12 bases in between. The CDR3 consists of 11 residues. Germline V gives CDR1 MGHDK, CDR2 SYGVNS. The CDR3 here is CASARDWEQYF. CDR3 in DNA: TGTGCCAGCGCCAGGGATTGGGAGCAGTACTTC.

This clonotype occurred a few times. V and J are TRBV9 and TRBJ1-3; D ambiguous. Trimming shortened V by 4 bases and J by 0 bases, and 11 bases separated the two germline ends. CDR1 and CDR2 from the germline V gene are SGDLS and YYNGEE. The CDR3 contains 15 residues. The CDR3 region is CASSTRVGSGNTIYF. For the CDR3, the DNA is TGTGCCAGCAGCACGCGGGTCGGCTCTGGAAACACCATATATTTT.

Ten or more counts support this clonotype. CDR3 sequence (DNA): TGTGCCAGCAGCCAGTCAGGGGTTCTCCTCCACTTT. Its protein product is CASSQSGVLLHF. This chain connects TRBV14 to TRBJ1-6, with D tentatively TRBD1 (6 bases). The V gene lost 3 bases and the J gene lost 15 bases, with 12 bases spanning the gap. Germline assignment: CDR1 SGHDN and CDR2 FVKESK. The CDR3 has 12 residues.

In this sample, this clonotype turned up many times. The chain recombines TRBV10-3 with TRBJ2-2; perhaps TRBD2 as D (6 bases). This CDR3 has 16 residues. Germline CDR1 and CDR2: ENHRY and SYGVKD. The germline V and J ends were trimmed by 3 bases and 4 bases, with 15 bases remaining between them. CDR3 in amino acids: CAISDLSGGLTGELFF. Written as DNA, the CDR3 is TGTGCCATCAGTGATTTGAGCGGAGGGCTCACCGGGGAGCTGTTTTTT.

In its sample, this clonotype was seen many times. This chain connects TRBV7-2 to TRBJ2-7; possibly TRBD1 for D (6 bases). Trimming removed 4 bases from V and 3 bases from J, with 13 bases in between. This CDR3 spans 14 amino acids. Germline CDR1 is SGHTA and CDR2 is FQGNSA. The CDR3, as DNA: TGTGCCAGCAGCTCCGGACAGTCGTACTACGAGCAGTACTTC. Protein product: CASSSGQSYYEQYF.

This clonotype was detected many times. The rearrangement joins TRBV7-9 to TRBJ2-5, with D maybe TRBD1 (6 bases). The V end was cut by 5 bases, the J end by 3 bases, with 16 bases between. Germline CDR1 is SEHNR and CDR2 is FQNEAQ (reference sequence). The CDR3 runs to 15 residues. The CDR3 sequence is CASSTWTDYKETQYF. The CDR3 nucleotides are TGTGCCAGCAGCACCTGGACAGACTACAAAGAGACCCAGTACTTC.

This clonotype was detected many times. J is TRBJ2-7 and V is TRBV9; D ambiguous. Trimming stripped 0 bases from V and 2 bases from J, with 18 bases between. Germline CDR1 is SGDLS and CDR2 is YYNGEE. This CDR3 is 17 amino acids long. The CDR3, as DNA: TGTGCCAGCAGCGTAGGACTTGGTGCTCCGGAACCCTACGAGCAGTACTTC. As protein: CASSVGLGAPEPYEQYF.

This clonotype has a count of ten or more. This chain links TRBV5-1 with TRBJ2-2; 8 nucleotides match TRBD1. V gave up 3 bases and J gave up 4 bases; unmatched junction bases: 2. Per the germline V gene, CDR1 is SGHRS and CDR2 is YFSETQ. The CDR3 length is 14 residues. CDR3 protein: CASSSGQGTGELFF. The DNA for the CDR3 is TGCGCCAGCAGCTCCGGACAGGGCACCGGGGAGCTGTTTTTT.